This TCR beta chain was captured by sequencing in a study of blood T cell repertoires in COVID-19. The overall study: Spain, Italy and the United States supplied samples that represented acute and convalescent COVID-19.

Study processing details: Amplifying reference gene primers gave estimates of nucleated cell counts. Produced via immunoSEQ multiplex PCR; TCRdb's table is partial and in-frame only. The D gene and trimming were derived from the DNA, and the V and J assignments and clone size from that table. The repertoire holds 150,000 or so clones, around 82% seen once, with 6% in the top ten. Each participant's cohort was designated according to participant-reported clinical history. Donors in Cohort 3 counted as recovered after two negative PCRs, clearance, or symptom resolution. The source of this sequence is a woman in her fifties or sixties who had recovered from COVID-19. The sample taken for sequencing was PBMCs or T cells enriched from blood (not recorded which).

CDR3 nucleotide sequence: TGTGCCAGCAGCTTGGGGGACAGCGTGTCTTCGACAACTAATGAAAAACTGTTTTTT. Translation gives CASSLGDSVSSTTNEKLFF. The chain uses TRBV5-8 and TRBJ1-4; 7 positions agree with TRBD1. The CDR3 is 19 amino acids. Germline assignment: CDR1 SGHTS and CDR2 YDEGEE. Trimming took 0 bases from V and 0 from J; bases not matched to a gene: 11.